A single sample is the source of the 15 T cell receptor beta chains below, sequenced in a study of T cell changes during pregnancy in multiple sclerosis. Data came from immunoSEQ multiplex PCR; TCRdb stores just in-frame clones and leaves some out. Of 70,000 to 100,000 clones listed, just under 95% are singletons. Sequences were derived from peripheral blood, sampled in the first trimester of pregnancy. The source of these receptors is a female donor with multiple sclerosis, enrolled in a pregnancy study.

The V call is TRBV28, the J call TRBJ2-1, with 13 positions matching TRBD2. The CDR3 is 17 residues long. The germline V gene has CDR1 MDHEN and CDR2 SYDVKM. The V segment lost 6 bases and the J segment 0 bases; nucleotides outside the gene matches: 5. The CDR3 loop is CASSSGLAGSSYNEQFF. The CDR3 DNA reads TGTGCCAGCAGCTCGGGACTAGCGGGAAGCTCCTACAATGAGCAGTTCTTC.

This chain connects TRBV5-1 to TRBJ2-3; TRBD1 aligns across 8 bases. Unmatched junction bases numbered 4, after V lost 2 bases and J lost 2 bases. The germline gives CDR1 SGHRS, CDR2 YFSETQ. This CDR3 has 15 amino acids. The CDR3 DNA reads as TGCGCCAGCAGCTTCGGACAGGGAAACACAGATACGCAGTATTTT. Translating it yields CASSFGQGNTDTQYF.

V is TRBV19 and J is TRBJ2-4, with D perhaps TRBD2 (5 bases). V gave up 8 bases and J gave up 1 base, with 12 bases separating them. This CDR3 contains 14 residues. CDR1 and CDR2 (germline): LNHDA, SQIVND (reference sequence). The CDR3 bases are TGTGCCAGTCTCACCCCGGGGGCCAAAAACATTCAGTACTTC. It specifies CASLTPGAKNIQYF.

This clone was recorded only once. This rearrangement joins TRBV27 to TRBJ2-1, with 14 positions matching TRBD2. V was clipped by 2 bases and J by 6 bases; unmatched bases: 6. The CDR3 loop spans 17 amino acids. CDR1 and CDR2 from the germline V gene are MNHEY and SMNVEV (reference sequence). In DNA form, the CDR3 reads TGTGCCAGCAGTTTAGAGCGACTAGCGGGAGGGGGCAATGAGCAGTTCTTC. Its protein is CASSLERLAGGGNEQFF.

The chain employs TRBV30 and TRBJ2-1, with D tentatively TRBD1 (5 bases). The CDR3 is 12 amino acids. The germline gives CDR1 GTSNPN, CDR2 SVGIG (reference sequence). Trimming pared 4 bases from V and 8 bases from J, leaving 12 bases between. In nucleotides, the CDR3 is TGTGCCTGGAATCCAGGGTGGGATGAGCAGTTCTTC. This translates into CAWNPGWDEQFF. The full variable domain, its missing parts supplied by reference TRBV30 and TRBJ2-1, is SQTIHQWPATLVQPVGSPLSLECTVEGTSNPNLYWYRQAAGRGLQLLFYSVGIGQISSEVPQNLSASRPQDRQFILSSKKLLLSDSGFYLCAWNPGWDEQFFGPGTRLTVL.

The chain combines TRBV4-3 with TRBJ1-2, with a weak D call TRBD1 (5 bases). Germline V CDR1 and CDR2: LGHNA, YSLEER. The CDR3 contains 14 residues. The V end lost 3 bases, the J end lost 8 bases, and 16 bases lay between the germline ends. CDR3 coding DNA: TGCGCCAGCAGCCAGTTACAGGCCCAGTGGGGCTACACCTTC. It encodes CASSQLQAQWGYTF.

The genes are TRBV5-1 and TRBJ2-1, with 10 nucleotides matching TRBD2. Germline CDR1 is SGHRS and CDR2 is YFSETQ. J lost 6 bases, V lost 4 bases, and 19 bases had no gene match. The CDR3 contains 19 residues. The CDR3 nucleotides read TGCGCCAGCAGCGCCGGGCTAGCGGGAGTATTCCCCAGGATCAATGAGCAGTTCTTC. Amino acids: CASSAGLAGVFPRINEQFF.

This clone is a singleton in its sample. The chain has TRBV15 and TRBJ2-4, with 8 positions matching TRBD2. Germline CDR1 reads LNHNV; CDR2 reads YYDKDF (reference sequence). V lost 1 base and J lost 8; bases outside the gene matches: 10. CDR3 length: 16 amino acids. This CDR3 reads CATSRGSFRGGDIQYF. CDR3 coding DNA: TGTGCCACCAGCAGAGGCTCCTTTCGGGGGGGCGACATTCAGTACTTC.

The CDR3 spells CASSGGAVINEQFF. CDR3 bases: TGTGCCAGTAGCGGGGGGGCCGTGATAAATGAGCAGTTCTTC. The rearrangement links TRBV19 to TRBJ2-1; 8 nucleotides align to TRBD2. The CDR3 is made up of 14 amino acids. Per the germline V gene, CDR1 is LNHDA and CDR2 is SQIVND (reference sequence). With 6 bases clipped from V and 7 bases from J, the junction kept 8 bases outside the gene matches.

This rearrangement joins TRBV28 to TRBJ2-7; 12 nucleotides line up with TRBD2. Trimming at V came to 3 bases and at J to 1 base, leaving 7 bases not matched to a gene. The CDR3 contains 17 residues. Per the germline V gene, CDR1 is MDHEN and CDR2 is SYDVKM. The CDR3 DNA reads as TGTGCCAGCAGTTTCGTACTAGCGGGAGGAGGTTCCTACGAGCAGTACTTC. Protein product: CASSFVLAGGGSYEQYF. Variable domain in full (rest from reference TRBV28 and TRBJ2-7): DVKVTQSSRYLVKRTGEKVFLECVQDMDHENMFWYRQDPGLGLRLIYFSYDVKMKEKGDIPEGYSVSREKKERFSLILESASTNQTSMYLCASSFVLAGGGSYEQYFGPGTRLTVT.

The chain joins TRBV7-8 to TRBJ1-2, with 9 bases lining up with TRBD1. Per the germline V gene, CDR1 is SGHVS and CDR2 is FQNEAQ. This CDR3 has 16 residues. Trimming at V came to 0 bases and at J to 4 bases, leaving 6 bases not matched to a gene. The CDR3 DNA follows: TGTGCCAGCAGCTTAGCGGGGACAGGGATCGGCTATGGCTACACCTTC. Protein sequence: CASSLAGTGIGYGYTF.

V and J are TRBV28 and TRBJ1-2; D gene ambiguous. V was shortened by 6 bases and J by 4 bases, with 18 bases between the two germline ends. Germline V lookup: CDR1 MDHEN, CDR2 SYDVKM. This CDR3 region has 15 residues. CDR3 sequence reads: CASRSGEVAAYGYTF. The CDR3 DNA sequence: TGTGCCAGCAGATCCGGGGAGGTCGCGGCCTATGGCTACACCTTC.

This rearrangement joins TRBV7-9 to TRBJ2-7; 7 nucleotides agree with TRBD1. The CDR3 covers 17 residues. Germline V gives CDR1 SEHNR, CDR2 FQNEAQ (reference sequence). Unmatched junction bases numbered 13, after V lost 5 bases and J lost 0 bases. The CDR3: CASSLIPQTGSSYEQYF. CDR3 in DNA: TGTGCCAGCAGCCTAATCCCCCAGACAGGGAGCTCCTACGAGCAGTACTTC.

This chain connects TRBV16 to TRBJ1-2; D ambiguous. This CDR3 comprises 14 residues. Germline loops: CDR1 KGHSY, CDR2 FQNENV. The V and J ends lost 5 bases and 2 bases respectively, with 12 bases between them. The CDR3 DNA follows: TGTGCCAGCAGCACTAGGACCGCGAACTATGGCTACACCTTC. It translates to CASSTRTANYGYTF. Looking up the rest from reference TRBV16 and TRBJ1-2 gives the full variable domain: GEEVAQTPKHLVRGEGQKAKLYCAPIKGHSYVFWYQQVLKNEFKFLISFQNENVFDETGMPKERFSAKCLPNSPCSLEIQATKLEDSAVYFCASSTRTANYGYTFGSGTRLTVV.

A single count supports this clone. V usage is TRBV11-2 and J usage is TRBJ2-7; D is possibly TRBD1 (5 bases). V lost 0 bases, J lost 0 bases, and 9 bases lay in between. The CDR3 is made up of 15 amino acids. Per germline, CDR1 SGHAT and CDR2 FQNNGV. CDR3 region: CASSLDSRVSYEQYF. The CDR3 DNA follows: TGTGCCAGCAGCTTAGACTCCAGGGTCTCCTACGAGCAGTACTTC.